This record covers a single T cell receptor beta chain. Its antigen is as yet unknown. The data were obtained in a study of T-cell memory formation after mild COVID-19. CDR1 and CDR2 from the germline V gene are ENHRY and SYGVKD. Losses at the gene ends were 5 bases for V and 3 bases for J; bases not matched to a gene: 10. This CDR3 has 16 residues. Study-level results: Within pre-infection memory, some responding clones were found, suggesting cross-reactive memory joined.

The TCR alpha and TCR beta cDNA libraries, bearing sample barcodes and UMIs, were generated by 5'RACE using constant-segment primers. TCRdb independently ran MiXCR on the 5' RACE reads; one entry per CDR3 protein. The table records about 290,000 distinct CDR3 sequences, about 15% of them present only once. Input material: PBMCs or a T cell subset sorted from them (not recorded which). The clonotype was recovered from a man aged 18 to 29 who had mild COVID-19 (a few samples of this study predate the infection). Cell type and time point are not known. V is TRBV10-3 and J is TRBJ1-3; the match to TRBD1 covers 7 bases. CDR3 nucleotide sequence: TGTGCCATCAGTTCCCGGGACAGAGACTTTGGAAACACCATATATTTT. Translated: CAISSRDRDFGNTIYF.